These 5 T cell receptor beta chains were all obtained from the same sample, sequenced in a study of cytomegalovirus exposure and HLA in healthy donors. Libraries were prepared by immunoSEQ multiplex PCR; TCRdb keeps only in-frame clonotypes and omits some of them. In the table there are some 140,000 clones, about 88% of which are singletons. Input material: PBMCs. These receptors all come from a woman in her late teens or twenties in good health and CMV-seropositive.

The chain joins TRBV4-2 to TRBJ1-6, with TRBD1 as a possible D gene (5 bases). CDR3 length: 15 residues. V dropped 0 bases and J dropped 7 bases, with 10 bases sitting between them. Germline V lookup: CDR1 LGHNA, CDR2 YNFKEQ. CDR3 DNA: TGTGCCAGCAGCCAAGAAGCAGGGATAAATTCACCCCTCCACTTT. Its translation is CASSQEAGINSPLHF.

The chain joins TRBV7-9 to TRBJ1-2; 9 nucleotides line up with TRBD1. With 1 base clipped from V and 5 bases from J, the junction kept 2 bases outside the gene matches. Germline V gives CDR1 SEHNR, CDR2 FQNEAQ (reference sequence). The CDR3 is made up of 14 amino acids. The CDR3 here is CASSLGTGEYGYTF. The CDR3 DNA reads as TGTGCCAGCAGCTTAGGGACAGGGGAGTATGGCTACACCTTC.

The chain couples TRBV11-2 to TRBJ1-4, with 7 bases matching TRBD1. The CDR3 length is 16 residues. V lost 5 bases, J lost 4 bases, and 10 bases stayed unmatched. In germline, CDR1 is SGHAT, CDR2 FQNNGV. The CDR3 protein is CASSALTGAFNEKLFF. The CDR3 coding sequence is TGTGCCAGCAGCGCCCTAACAGGGGCTTTTAATGAAAAACTGTTTTTT.

V gene TRBV7-2 combines with J gene TRBJ1-2; D perhaps matches TRBD1 (5 bases). Germline values: CDR1 SGHTA, CDR2 FQGNSA. Trimming took off 5 bases at V and 6 bases at J, with 13 bases between the two ends. The CDR3 has 13 residues. The CDR3 loop reads CASSRTWWHGYTF. For the CDR3, the DNA is TGTGCCAGCAGCCGGACATGGTGGCATGGCTACACCTTC.

The chain joins TRBV5-1 to TRBJ1-5, with a weak D call TRBD1 (6 bases). This CDR3 is built from 15 residues. Between the trimmed V and J ends, which lost 8 bases and 4 bases, there was a span of 19 bases. Germline V lookup: CDR1 SGHRS, CDR2 YFSETQ. CDR3 loop: CAREGQKGLNQPQHF. The CDR3 nucleotides read TGCGCCAGGGAAGGACAGAAAGGGTTAAATCAGCCCCAGCATTTT.